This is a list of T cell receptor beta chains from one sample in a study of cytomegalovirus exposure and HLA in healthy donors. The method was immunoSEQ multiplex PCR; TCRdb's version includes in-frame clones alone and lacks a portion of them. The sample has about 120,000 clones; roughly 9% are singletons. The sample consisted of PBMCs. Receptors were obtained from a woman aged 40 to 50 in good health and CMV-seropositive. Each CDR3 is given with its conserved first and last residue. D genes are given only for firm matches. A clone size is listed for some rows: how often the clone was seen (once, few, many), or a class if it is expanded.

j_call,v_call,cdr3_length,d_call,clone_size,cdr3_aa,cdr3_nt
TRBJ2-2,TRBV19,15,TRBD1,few,CASSISRTGIGELFF,TGTGCCAGTAGTATATCCCGGACAGGCATCGGGGAGCTGTTTTTT
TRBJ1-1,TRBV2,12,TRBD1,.,CASRGQGTEAFF,TGTGCCAGCAGAGGACAGGGAACTGAAGCTTTCTTT
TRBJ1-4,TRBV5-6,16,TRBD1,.,CASSLFTGTGYEKLFF,TGTGCCAGCAGCTTATTCACCGGGACAGGGTATGAAAAACTGTTTTTT
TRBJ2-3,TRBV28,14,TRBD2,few,CASIRRGGGDTQYF,TGTGCCAGCATCCGGCGGGGGGGAGGAGATACGCAGTATTTT
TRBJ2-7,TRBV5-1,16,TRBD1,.,CASSTGDRGPTYEQYF,TGCGCCAGCAGCACCGGGGACAGGGGGCCTACCTACGAGCAGTACTTC
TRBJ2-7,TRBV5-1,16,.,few,CASSLMNNRGGDEQYF,TGCGCCAGCAGCCTCATGAATAATAGGGGGGGGGACGAGCAGTACTTC
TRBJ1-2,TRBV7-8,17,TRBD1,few,CASSLGQGPIPNYGYTF,TGTGCCAGCAGCTTAGGACAGGGGCCCATACCTAACTATGGCTACACCTTC
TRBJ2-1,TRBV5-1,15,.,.,CASSLGRAKYNEQFF,TGCGCCAGCAGCCTAGGCAGGGCCAAATACAATGAGCAGTTCTTC
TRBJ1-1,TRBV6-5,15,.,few,CASRFTGRGQTEAFF,TGTGCCAGCAGATTTACAGGGCGGGGGCAGACTGAAGCTTTCTTT
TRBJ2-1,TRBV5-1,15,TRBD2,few,CASSLKAGGRNEQFF,TGCGCCAGCAGCTTGAAGGCGGGGGGGAGGAATGAGCAGTTCTTC
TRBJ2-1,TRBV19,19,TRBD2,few,CASSSARAGGVPGLNEQFF,TGTGCCAGTAGTAGCGCGCGAGCGGGGGGCGTTCCTGGTTTGAATGAGCAGTTCTTC
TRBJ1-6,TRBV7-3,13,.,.,CASSTGFNSPLHF,TGTGCCAGCAGCACGGGGTTTAATTCACCCCTCCACTTT
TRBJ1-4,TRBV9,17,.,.,CASSGHPTTTTNEKLFF,TGTGCCAGCAGCGGGCACCCCACAACTACAACTAATGAAAAACTGTTTTTT
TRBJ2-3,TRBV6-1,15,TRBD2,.,CASLLTSGGSDTQYF,TGTGCCAGCCTCCTGACTAGCGGGGGGTCAGATACGCAGTATTTT
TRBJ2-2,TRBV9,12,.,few,CASSPLTGELFF,TGTGCCAGCAGCCCCCTCACCGGGGAGCTGTTTTTT
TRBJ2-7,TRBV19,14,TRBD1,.,CATQGALVPYEQYF,TGTGCCACTCAGGGGGCGTTGGTCCCTTACGAGCAGTACTTC
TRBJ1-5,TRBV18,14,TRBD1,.,CASSRRDSYQPQHF,TGTGCCAGCTCACGCCGGGACAGTTATCAGCCCCAGCATTTT
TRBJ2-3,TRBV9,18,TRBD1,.,CASSASVPGQGFADTQYF,TGTGCCAGCAGCGCATCGGTCCCGGGACAGGGGTTTGCAGATACGCAGTATTTT
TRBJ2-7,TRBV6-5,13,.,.,CASSSYSSYEQYF,TGTGCCAGCAGCTCCTACAGCTCCTACGAGCAGTACTTC
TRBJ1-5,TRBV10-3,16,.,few,CAISESYQAGAQPQHF,TGTGCCATCAGTGAGTCGTATCAAGCGGGGGCTCAGCCCCAGCATTTT
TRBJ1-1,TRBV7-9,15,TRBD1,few,CASSPPGQEVPEAFF,TGTGCCAGCAGCCCTCCGGGACAGGAGGTCCCTGAAGCTTTCTTT
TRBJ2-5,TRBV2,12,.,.,CAITGIGETQYF,TGTGCCATCACAGGGATCGGGGAGACCCAGTACTTC
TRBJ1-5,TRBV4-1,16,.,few,CASSPLDKYSNQPQHF,TGCGCCAGCAGCCCCCTGGACAAATATAGCAATCAGCCCCAGCATTTT
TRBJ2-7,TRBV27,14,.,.,CASSLSTGTYEQYF,TGTGCCAGCAGTTTATCGACAGGGACTTACGAGCAGTACTTC
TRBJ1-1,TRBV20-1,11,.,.,CSEVTNTEAFF,TGCAGTGAGGTGACAAACACTGAAGCTTTCTTT
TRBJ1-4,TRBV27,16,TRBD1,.,CASSGISGTGSEKLFF,TGTGCCAGCAGTGGGATATCCGGGACAGGGAGCGAAAAACTGTTTTTT
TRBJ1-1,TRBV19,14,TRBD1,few,CASSADRGNTEAFF,TGTGCCAGTAGTGCTGACAGGGGGAACACTGAAGCTTTCTTT
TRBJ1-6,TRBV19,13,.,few,CASGAFGNSPLHF,TGTGCCAGTGGGGCCTTTGGAAATTCACCCCTCCACTTT
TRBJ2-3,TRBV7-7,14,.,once,CASSLKLGTDTQYF,TGTGCCAGCAGCTTAAAACTTGGCACAGATACGCAGTATTTT
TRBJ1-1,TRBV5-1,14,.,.,CASSLEGMNTEAFF,TGCGCCAGCAGCTTAGAGGGAATGAACACTGAAGCTTTCTTT
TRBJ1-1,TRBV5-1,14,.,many,CASSAGQRNTEAFF,TGCGCCAGCAGCGCAGGACAGAGGAACACTGAAGCTTTCTTT
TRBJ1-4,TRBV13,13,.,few,CASILRGSEKLFF,TGTGCCAGCATCCTACGGGGGAGTGAAAAACTGTTTTTT
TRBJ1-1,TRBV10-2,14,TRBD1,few,CASRTGGSNTEAFF,TGCGCCAGCAGGACAGGGGGATCGAACACTGAAGCTTTCTTT
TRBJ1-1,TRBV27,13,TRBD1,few,CASRRGQNTEAFF,TGTGCCAGCAGGAGGGGGCAGAACACTGAAGCTTTCTTT
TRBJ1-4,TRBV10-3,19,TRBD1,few,CAISESSGTGTATNEKLFF,TGTGCCATCAGTGAGTCTTCCGGGACAGGGACCGCAACTAATGAAAAACTGTTTTTT
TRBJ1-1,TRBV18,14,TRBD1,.,CASSSGTGNTEAFF,TGTGCCAGCTCCTCGGGGACAGGTAACACTGAAGCTTTCTTT
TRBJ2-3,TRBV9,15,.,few,CASSLGGGSTDTQYF,TGTGCCAGCAGCCTGGGAGGTGGGAGCACAGATACGCAGTATTTT
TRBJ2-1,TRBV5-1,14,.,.,CASSLASSYNEQFF,TGCGCCAGCAGCTTAGCCTCCTCATACAATGAGCAGTTCTTC
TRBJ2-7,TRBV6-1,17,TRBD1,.,CASSGTPGAGGAYEQYF,TGTGCCAGCAGTGGGACTCCCGGGGCAGGGGGCGCGTACGAGCAGTACTTC
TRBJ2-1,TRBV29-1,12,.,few,CSVEGQYNEQFF,TGCAGCGTTGAAGGGCAGTACAATGAGCAGTTCTTC
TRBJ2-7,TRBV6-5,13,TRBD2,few,CASSRGVSYEQYF,TGTGCCAGCAGTCGGGGGGTATCCTACGAGCAGTACTTC
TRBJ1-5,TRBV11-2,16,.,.,CASSLEVGLAGQTQHF,TGTGCCAGCAGCTTAGAAGTGGGCCTGGCCGGTCAGACCCAGCATTTT
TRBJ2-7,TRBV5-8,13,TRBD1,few,CASSLQGAYEQYF,TGTGCCAGCAGCCTGCAGGGGGCCTACGAGCAGTACTTC
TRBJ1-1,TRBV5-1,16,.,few,CASSPNARQVNTEAFF,TGCGCCAGCAGCCCGAACGCCCGACAGGTCAACACTGAAGCTTTCTTT
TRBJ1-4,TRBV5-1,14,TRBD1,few,CASSLERGHEKLFF,TGCGCCAGCAGCTTGGAGAGGGGGCATGAAAAACTGTTTTTT
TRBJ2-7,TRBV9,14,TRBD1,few,CASSGTGGLQEQYF,TGTGCCAGCAGCGGGACAGGGGGCCTTCAAGAGCAGTACTTC
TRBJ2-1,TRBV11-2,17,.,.,CASSPLRAGTSYNEQFF,TGTGCCAGCAGCCCCCTTCGCGCGGGGACGTCCTACAATGAGCAGTTCTTC
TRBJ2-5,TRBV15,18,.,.,CATSRDDSRTNPGETQYF,TGTGCCACCAGCAGAGACGACTCACGAACCAACCCGGGGGAGACCCAGTACTTC
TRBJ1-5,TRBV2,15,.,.,CASSEARGSLQPQHF,TGTGCCAGCAGTGAAGCACGGGGGTCATTACAGCCCCAGCATTTT
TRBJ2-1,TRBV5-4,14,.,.,CASSPGPREDEQFF,TGTGCCAGCAGCCCAGGACCGCGGGAAGATGAGCAGTTCTTC
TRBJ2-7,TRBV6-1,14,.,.,CASSEAGGSYEQYF,TGTGCCAGCAGTGAAGCGGGCGGGTCCTACGAGCAGTACTTC
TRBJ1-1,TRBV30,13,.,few,CAWGGHSGTEAFF,TGTGCCTGGGGGGGACATTCGGGGACTGAAGCTTTCTTT
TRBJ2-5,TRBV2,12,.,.,CASSQGQETQYF,TGTGCCAGCAGCCAGGGACAAGAGACCCAGTACTTC
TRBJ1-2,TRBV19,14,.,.,CASSIQGRYYGYTF,TGTGCCAGTAGTATACAGGGGCGATACTATGGCTACACCTTC
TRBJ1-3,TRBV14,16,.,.,CASSRFRDWTGNTIYF,TGTGCCAGCAGCCGCTTCAGGGATTGGACTGGAAACACCATATATTTT
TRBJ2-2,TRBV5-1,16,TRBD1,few,CASSWGTGVNTGELFF,TGCGCCAGCAGCTGGGGGACAGGGGTGAACACCGGGGAGCTGTTTTTT
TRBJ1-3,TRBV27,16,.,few,CASSSPRGASGNTIYF,TGTGCCAGCAGTTCCCCCCGAGGAGCCTCTGGAAACACCATATATTTT
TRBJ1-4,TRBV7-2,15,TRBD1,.,CASSPGTGEEEKLFF,TGTGCCAGCAGCCCTGGGACAGGGGAGGAAGAAAAACTGTTTTTT
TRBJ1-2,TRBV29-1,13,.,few,CSVATGIIRGYTF,TGCAGCGTTGCCACAGGAATTATCAGGGGCTACACCTTC